These 21 T cell receptor beta chains were all obtained from the same sample, sequenced in a study of Ad26.COV2.S vaccination and SARS-CoV-2 variants. Sequencing was performed with immunoSEQ multiplex PCR; in TCRdb, only in-frame clones are kept and a portion is missing. The sample records 410,000 or so clones, around 92% being singletons. Treatment indicated: some 20 received Ad26.COV2.S at low or high dose, single or two shots; about 5 received placebo; per-sample allocation not given. Collection of the samples took place on day 63 after the first injection of vaccine or placebo. The input for sequencing was peripheral blood, taken in a trial of Ad26.COV2.S vaccine versus placebo. The receptors derive from a person aged 18-65 years who received the Ad26.COV2.S COVID-19 vaccine or a placebo.

The chain uses TRBV5-4 and TRBJ1-1; a possible D gene is TRBD1 (5 bases). The V end lost 0 bases, the J end lost 2 bases, and 8 bases lay between the germline ends. The CDR3 has 14 amino acids. Germline loops: CDR1 SGHNT, CDR2 YYREEE (reference sequence). CDR3 sequence reads: CASSLGGRNTEAFF. CDR3 bases: TGTGCCAGCAGCTTGGGGGGCAGAAACACTGAAGCTTTCTTT.

The J gene is TRBJ1-1, the V gene TRBV18; D is unresolved. The germline V gene encodes CDR1 KGHSH and CDR2 LQKENI. The CDR3 totals 15 residues. V was cut by 3 bases and J by 5 bases, with 16 bases left in between. CDR3 sequence: CASSPLGGAGTEAFF. CDR3 DNA sequence: TGTGCCAGCTCACCTTTGGGCGGTGCTGGGACTGAAGCTTTCTTT.

The chain combines TRBV6-5 with TRBJ2-5; D gene ambiguous. Germline CDR1 is MNHEY and CDR2 is SVGAGI. The V end was cut by 3 bases, the J end by 2 bases, with 10 bases between. CDR3 size: 14 residues. CDR3 protein: CASSYRRLQETQYF. Here the CDR3 DNA reads TGTGCCAGCAGTTATCGACGGCTACAAGAGACCCAGTACTTC.

This chain links TRBV18 with TRBJ1-2; D not resolved. Deletions cut 3 bases from V and 2 bases from J, with 16 bases between. This CDR3 region has 16 residues. Germline V gene lookup returns CDR1 KGHSH and CDR2 LQKENI. The CDR3 sequence: CASSPGSTSTNYGYTF. The CDR3 nucleotides are TGTGCCAGCTCACCCGGGTCAACCAGCACGAACTATGGCTACACCTTC.

This chain uses TRBV12-3 or TRBV12-4 with TRBJ2-7, with D uncertain. Trimming pared 6 bases from V and 2 bases from J, leaving 11 bases between. This CDR3 has 13 amino acids. The CDR3 is CASSPTSPYEQYF. In DNA form, the CDR3 reads TGTGCCAGCAGCCCTACGAGCCCCTACGAGCAGTACTTC.

The V call is TRBV27, the J call TRBJ2-3; 8 positions match TRBD2. Trimming removed 3 bases from V and 3 bases from J; junction bases left unmatched: 8. Germline V gene data show CDR1 as MNHEY and CDR2 as SMNVEV (reference sequence). This CDR3 has 16 amino acids. The chain's CDR3 is CASSFLSGGGTDTQYF. CDR3 DNA sequence: TGTGCCAGCAGTTTTTTAAGCGGGGGTGGGACAGATACGCAGTATTTT.

V gene TRBV6-1 combines with J gene TRBJ2-1; D is uncertain. V lost 3 bases to trimming and J lost 5 bases, with 14 bases between them. From germline, CDR1 is MNHNS and CDR2 SASEGT. This CDR3 contains 15 residues. The chain's CDR3 is CASSERPFRDNEQFF. The DNA of the CDR3 is TGTGCCAGCAGTGAGCGCCCATTCCGGGACAATGAGCAGTTCTTC.

This chain's CDR3 is CATSEKRDSTDTQYF. In nucleotides, the CDR3 is TGTGCCACCAGTGAAAAACGGGACTCCACAGATACGCAGTATTTT. V gene TRBV24-1 combines with J gene TRBJ2-3; tentatively, D is TRBD2 (6 bases). The CDR3 has 15 residues. Germline V gene lookup returns CDR1 KGHDR and CDR2 SFDVKD. The ends were cut back, 4 bases at V and 2 bases at J, with 12 bases in the middle.

The chain uses TRBV3-1 (or the pseudogene TRBV3-2) and TRBJ1-2; unclear D gene. CDR1 is LGHDT, CDR2 YNNKEL, per germline (reference sequence). This CDR3 comprises 13 residues. V lost 1 base to trimming and J lost 8 bases, with 11 bases between them. CDR3 DNA sequence: TGTGCCAGCAGCCAAGCCTCAGTGGAGGGCTACACCTTC. This codes for CASSQASVEGYTF.

This sequence joins TRBV6-5 and TRBJ1-3; D unresolved. The CDR3 length is 12 residues. Per the germline V gene, CDR1 is MNHEY and CDR2 is SVGAGI. V lost 7 bases and J lost 10, with 14 bases in between. CDR3 in amino acids: CASNGESMTIYF. The CDR3 region has the DNA TGTGCCAGCAACGGTGAGAGTATGACCATATATTTT.

The chain couples TRBV5-6 to TRBJ1-6; maybe TRBD1 (5 bases). The V end was cut by 6 bases, the J end by 3 bases, with 10 bases between. The CDR3 spans 14 residues. Germline values: CDR1 SGHDT, CDR2 YYEEEE. The CDR3, as DNA: TGTGCCAGCACCAGGGCGGACTATAATTCACCCCTCCACTTT. Protein product: CASTRADYNSPLHF.

This chain connects TRBV28 to TRBJ1-1; D possibly corresponds to TRBD1 (5 bases). CDR1 MDHEN and CDR2 SYDVKM come from the germline V gene. This CDR3 is built from 14 residues. Trimming shortened V by 6 bases and J by 4 bases, and 15 bases separated the two germline ends. The CDR3 region has the DNA TGTGCCAGCAGATCCTCTCCCGGGGGCACTGAAGCTTTCTTT. Translation gives CASRSSPGGTEAFF.

The V call is TRBV15, the J call TRBJ2-7, with a weak D call TRBD1 (6 bases). The CDR3 has 14 residues. From germline, CDR1 is LNHNV and CDR2 YYDKDF (reference sequence). The germline V and J ends were trimmed by 5 bases and 1 base, with 12 bases remaining between them. This chain's CDR3 is CATSPDSASYEQYF. The DNA for the CDR3 is TGTGCCACCAGCCCGGACAGCGCGTCCTACGAGCAGTACTTC.

The chain joins TRBV4-3 to TRBJ2-1; the match to TRBD2 covers 11 bases. The CDR3 extends over 19 amino acids. The junction had 17 bases not matched to a gene; V was cut back by 1 base and J by 9 bases. CDR1 is LGHNA, CDR2 YSLEER, per germline. The CDR3 nucleotides are TGCGCCAGCAGCCAAGGGGCGAGGATTGGTAGCGGGGGGGCGTTTGAGCAGTTCTTC. Translated, it gives CASSQGARIGSGGAFEQFF.

The rearrangement uses TRBV7-2 and TRBJ1-1, with 8 bases fitting TRBD1. The germline V gene has CDR1 SGHTA and CDR2 FQGNSA. CDR3 length: 18 amino acids. Germline trimming cut 5 bases from V and 3 bases from J; bases unmatched to any gene: 17. This CDR3 is CASSTPRMRQGRDTEAFF. In nucleotides, the CDR3 is TGTGCCAGCAGCACCCCGCGGATGAGACAGGGGCGGGACACTGAAGCTTTCTTT. The complete variable domain, with remaining parts taken from reference TRBV7-2 and TRBJ1-1, reads GAGVSQSPSNKVTEKGKDVELRCDPISGHTALYWYRQSLGQGLEFLIYFQGNSAPDKSGLPSDRFSAERTGGSVSTLTIQRTQQEDSAVYLCASSTPRMRQGRDTEAFFGQGTRLTVV.

The chain has TRBV12-3 or TRBV12-4 and TRBJ1-2, with TRBD1 matching over 7 bases. The CDR3 is 13 residues long. V dropped 6 bases and J dropped 6; count of bases not matched to a gene: 7. Here the CDR3 reads CASRSDREDGYTF. CDR3 nucleotide sequence: TGTGCCAGCAGGAGCGACAGGGAGGATGGCTACACCTTC.

In DNA, the CDR3 is TGTGCCAGCGCCGGGACAGGGGGCTATAACTATGGCTACACCTTC. Translated: CASAGTGGYNYGYTF. The chain carries TRBV9 and TRBJ1-2, with TRBD1 matching 12 bases. The CDR3 contains 15 residues. The germline V gene encodes CDR1 SGDLS and CDR2 YYNGEE. The V and J ends lost 7 bases and 1 base, in that order; junction bases with no gene match: 5.

J is TRBJ2-7 and V is TRBV27, with no clear D. Looked up from germline, CDR1 is MNHEY and CDR2 is SMNVEV (reference sequence). This CDR3 comprises 16 residues. V was pared by 0 bases and J by 2 bases, with 14 bases between. The CDR3 spells CASSLSGGWSPYEQYF. In DNA form, the CDR3 reads TGTGCCAGCAGTTTATCGGGTGGGTGGTCACCCTACGAGCAGTACTTC.

The chain couples TRBV15 to TRBJ1-6; the match to TRBD1 covers 11 bases. Germline V lookup: CDR1 LNHNV, CDR2 YYDKDF (reference sequence). The CDR3 length is 18 residues. V trimming: 1 base; J trimming: 13 bases; junction bases outside the gene matches: 15. The CDR3 sequence is CATSRGRGDRGFGFPLHF. The CDR3 DNA reads as TGTGCCACCAGCAGAGGGAGAGGGGACAGGGGGTTCGGTTTCCCCCTCCACTTT.

This clone was counted a few times. The chain couples TRBV6-6 to TRBJ2-7; D ambiguous. The V and J ends lost 0 bases and 0 bases respectively, with 6 bases between them. Germline lookup yields CDR1 MNHNY and CDR2 SVGAGI (reference sequence). This CDR3 spans 14 amino acids. In nucleotides, the CDR3 is TGTGCCAGCAGTTACTCGGACGGCTCCTACGAGCAGTACTTC. Its translation: CASSYSDGSYEQYF.

This clone was detected only a few times. V and J are TRBV28 and TRBJ1-1; no clear D. The CDR3 runs 12 residues. The V end lost 6 bases, the J end lost 6 bases, and 11 bases lay between the germline ends. CDR1 is MDHEN and CDR2 is SYDVKM in the germline V gene. Written as DNA, the CDR3 is TGTGCCAGCAGCCTTGGTGTGGCTGAAGCTTTCTTT. Protein sequence: CASSLGVAEAFF.